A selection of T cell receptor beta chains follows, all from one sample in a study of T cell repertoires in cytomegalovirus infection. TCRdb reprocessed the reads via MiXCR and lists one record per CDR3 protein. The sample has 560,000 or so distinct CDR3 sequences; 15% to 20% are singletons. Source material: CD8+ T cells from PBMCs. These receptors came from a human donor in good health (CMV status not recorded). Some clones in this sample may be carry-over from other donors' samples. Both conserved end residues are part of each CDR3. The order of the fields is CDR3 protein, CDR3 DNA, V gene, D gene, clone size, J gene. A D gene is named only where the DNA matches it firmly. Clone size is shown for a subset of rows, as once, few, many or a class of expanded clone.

CDR3aa: CASKGAGGRETQYF
CDR3nt: TGTGCCAGCAAAGGGGCGGGGGGGCGGGAGACCCAGTACTTC
v_gene: TRBV11-2
d_gene: TRBD2
abundance: few
j_gene: TRBJ2-5

CDR3aa: CASSYSAAGGSYNEQFF
CDR3nt: TGTGCCAGCAGTTACTCGGCGGCGGGAGGCTCCTACAATGAGCAGTTCTTC
v_gene: TRBV6-6
d_gene: TRBD2
abundance: few
j_gene: TRBJ2-1

CDR3aa: CASSYRDRGSYEQYF
CDR3nt: TGTGCCAGCAGCTACCGGGACAGGGGGTCATACGAGCAGTACTTC
v_gene: TRBV7-6
d_gene: TRBD1
abundance: many
j_gene: TRBJ2-7

CDR3aa: CASSPNPGQGPNTEAFF
CDR3nt: TGCGCCAGCAGCCCAAACCCGGGACAAGGCCCGAACACTGAAGCTTTCTTT
v_gene: TRBV5-1
d_gene: -
abundance: -
j_gene: TRBJ1-1

CDR3aa: CASSLPGLAGTTDTQYF
CDR3nt: TGTGCCAGCAGTTTACCCGGACTAGCGGGAACGACAGATACGCAGTATTTT
v_gene: TRBV28
d_gene: TRBD2
abundance: -
j_gene: TRBJ2-3

CDR3aa: CASSYFARLAENSYEQYF
CDR3nt: TGTGCCAGCAGTTACTTCGCCCGACTAGCGGAAAACTCCTACGAGCAGTACTTC
v_gene: TRBV6-6
d_gene: TRBD2
abundance: -
j_gene: TRBJ2-7

CDR3aa: CASSISVGHTEAFF
CDR3nt: TGTGCCAGCAGCATTAGCGTGGGGCACACTGAAGCTTTCTTT
v_gene: TRBV7-6
d_gene: -
abundance: many
j_gene: TRBJ1-1

CDR3aa: CATSRPGAGGANVLTF
CDR3nt: TGTGCCACCAGCAGGCCGGGGGCTGGAGGGGCCAACGTCCTGACTTTC
v_gene: TRBV15
d_gene: -
abundance: few
j_gene: TRBJ2-6

CDR3aa: CASSLPTGGDTGELFF
CDR3nt: TGTGCCAGCAGCCTCCCGACAGGGGGAGATACCGGGGAGCTGTTTTTT
v_gene: TRBV7-3
d_gene: TRBD1
abundance: many
j_gene: TRBJ2-2

CDR3aa: CASGRDYYTGTDTQYF
CDR3nt: TGTGCTAGTGGAAGGGACTACTATACCGGCACAGATACGCAGTATTTT
v_gene: TRBV12-5
d_gene: TRBD2
abundance: -
j_gene: TRBJ2-3

CDR3aa: CASTSDRKLYDQYF
CDR3nt: TGTGCCAGTACCTCGGACAGGAAACTCTACGATCAGTACTTC
v_gene: TRBV6-8
d_gene: TRBD1
abundance: -
j_gene: TRBJ2-7

CDR3aa: CASISGASYEQYF
CDR3nt: TGTGCCAGCATCAGCGGGGCCTCCTACGAGCAGTACTTC
v_gene: TRBV6-1
d_gene: TRBD2
abundance: few
j_gene: TRBJ2-7

CDR3aa: CSVDPAMNTEAFF
CDR3nt: TGCAGCGTTGACCCAGCGATGAACACTGAAGCTTTCTTT
v_gene: TRBV29-1
d_gene: -
abundance: few
j_gene: TRBJ1-1

CDR3aa: CASSLWGGDEAFF
CDR3nt: TGTGCCAGCAGCTTGTGGGGGGGGGATGAAGCTTTCTTT
v_gene: TRBV5-4
d_gene: -
abundance: -
j_gene: TRBJ1-1

CDR3aa: CASGFGWGDEAFF
CDR3nt: TGTGCTAGTGGTTTCGGATGGGGAGATGAAGCTTTCTTT
v_gene: TRBV12-5
d_gene: -
abundance: many
j_gene: TRBJ1-1

CDR3aa: CASSLMRGGELKETQYF
CDR3nt: TGTGCCAGCAGTTTAATGAGGGGAGGAGAGTTAAAGGAGACCCAGTACTTC
v_gene: TRBV28
d_gene: -
abundance: once
j_gene: TRBJ2-5

CDR3aa: CAISESAWSYEQYF
CDR3nt: TGTGCCATCAGTGAGTCTGCCTGGTCCTACGAGCAGTACTTC
v_gene: TRBV10-3
d_gene: -
abundance: -
j_gene: TRBJ2-7

CDR3aa: CASSDRDVPYEQYF
CDR3nt: TGTGCCAGCAGCGACAGGGACGTCCCCTACGAGCAGTACTTC
v_gene: TRBV28
d_gene: TRBD1
abundance: few
j_gene: TRBJ2-7

CDR3aa: CASSEEGVSSYEQYF
CDR3nt: TGTGCCAGCAGTGAAGAGGGGGTAAGCTCCTACGAGCAGTACTTC
v_gene: TRBV6-1
d_gene: -
abundance: -
j_gene: TRBJ2-7

CDR3aa: CATSSRDRGVGSTGELFF
CDR3nt: TGTGCCACCAGTAGCCGGGACAGGGGTGTTGGAAGCACCGGGGAGCTGTTTTTT
v_gene: TRBV24-1
d_gene: TRBD1
abundance: many
j_gene: TRBJ2-2

CDR3aa: CASSQESTGNTEAFF
CDR3nt: TGCGCCAGCAGCCAAGAAAGCACAGGGAACACTGAAGCTTTCTTT
v_gene: TRBV4-1
d_gene: -
abundance: -
j_gene: TRBJ1-1

CDR3aa: CASSPRRLYLSTDTQYF
CDR3nt: TGTGCCAGCAGCCCGAGGAGACTCTACCTTAGCACAGATACGCAGTATTTT
v_gene: TRBV7-2
d_gene: -
abundance: many
j_gene: TRBJ2-3

CDR3aa: CASSPWGSGRAQYNEQFF
CDR3nt: TGTGCCAGCAGCCCCTGGGGTAGCGGGAGGGCCCAATACAATGAGCAGTTCTTC
v_gene: TRBV6-5
d_gene: TRBD2
abundance: few
j_gene: TRBJ2-1

CDR3aa: CASSLAPGYGYTF
CDR3nt: TGTGCCAGCAGCTTAGCTCCGGGGTATGGCTACACCTTC
v_gene: TRBV11-1
d_gene: -
abundance: few
j_gene: TRBJ1-2

CDR3aa: CASSSLRDRGSYEQYF
CDR3nt: TGTGCCAGCAGCTCGCTCAGGGACAGGGGATCCTACGAGCAGTACTTC
v_gene: TRBV7-8
d_gene: TRBD1
abundance: many
j_gene: TRBJ2-7

CDR3aa: CASSPETGGGYEQYF
CDR3nt: TGTGCCAGCAGCCCAGAGACAGGGGGTGGCTACGAGCAGTACTTC
v_gene: TRBV7-6
d_gene: TRBD1
abundance: many
j_gene: TRBJ2-7

CDR3aa: CASSGRPLAGDTDTQYF
CDR3nt: TGTGCCAGCAGCGGGAGACCACTAGCGGGGGACACAGATACGCAGTATTTT
v_gene: TRBV9
d_gene: TRBD2
abundance: -
j_gene: TRBJ2-3

CDR3aa: CASSLARTSGPNEQFF
CDR3nt: TGTGCCAGCAGCTTAGCCCGGACTAGCGGGCCGAATGAGCAGTTCTTC
v_gene: TRBV7-9
d_gene: TRBD2
abundance: many
j_gene: TRBJ2-1

CDR3aa: CASSFSGGLYNEQFF
CDR3nt: TGTGCCAGCAGCTTTAGCGGGGGTCTCTACAATGAGCAGTTCTTC
v_gene: TRBV7-3
d_gene: TRBD2
abundance: many
j_gene: TRBJ2-1

CDR3aa: CASSDLLAGDEDTQYF
CDR3nt: TGTGCCAGCAGTGACCTTCTAGCGGGAGACGAAGATACGCAGTATTTT
v_gene: TRBV25-1
d_gene: TRBD2
abundance: -
j_gene: TRBJ2-3

CDR3aa: CASRGLLDSWGKYGYTF
CDR3nt: TGTGCCAGCAGAGGCCTGCTCGACAGTTGGGGGAAATATGGCTACACCTTC
v_gene: TRBV25-1
d_gene: -
abundance: many
j_gene: TRBJ1-2

CDR3aa: CSASPSGGLSYNEQFF
CDR3nt: TGCAGTGCTAGCCCCAGCGGGGGCTTATCCTACAATGAGCAGTTCTTC
v_gene: TRBV20-1
d_gene: TRBD2
abundance: -
j_gene: TRBJ2-1

CDR3aa: CASSLSSAGGRYEQYF
CDR3nt: TGTGCCAGCAGTCTTTCCTCAGCGGGAGGGCGCTACGAGCAGTACTTC
v_gene: TRBV11-3
d_gene: TRBD2
abundance: many
j_gene: TRBJ2-7

CDR3aa: CASSDGLAGGSREQYF
CDR3nt: TGTGCCAGCAGTGACGGACTAGCGGGAGGGTCTCGGGAGCAGTACTTC
v_gene: TRBV27
d_gene: TRBD2
abundance: many
j_gene: TRBJ2-7